Sequencing of this TCR beta chain was carried out in a study of cytomegalovirus exposure and HLA in healthy donors. Study-wide points: Compared with the approximately 670-donor mean, an Asian-associated ancestry cluster reportedly had fewer N-insertions, according to a later analysis. In a later analysis, common viral pathogens appeared linked to several of the most significant clusters.

A remark on this clone: Its antigen is undetermined.

The PCR ran on 60 Vbeta and 13 Jbeta primers. Using immunoSEQ multiplex PCR, the repertoire was profiled, and TCRdb retains in-frame clones only, with some absent. The table lists fewer than 150,000 clones, over 75% of them singletons, with over 4% in the top ten. This CDR3 comprises 13 residues. CDR1 and CDR2 from the germline V gene are LNHNV and YYDKDF (reference sequence). The V end lost 6 bases, the J end lost 0 bases, and 8 bases lay between the germline ends. The chain combines TRBV15 with TRBJ1-1; no reliable D call. Material for sequencing was PBMCs. The sequence derives from a man aged 25-45 years in good health. The CDR3 DNA reads TGTGCCACCAGGCGAGGGATGAACACTGAAGCTTTCTTT. This sequence encodes CATRRGMNTEAFF.